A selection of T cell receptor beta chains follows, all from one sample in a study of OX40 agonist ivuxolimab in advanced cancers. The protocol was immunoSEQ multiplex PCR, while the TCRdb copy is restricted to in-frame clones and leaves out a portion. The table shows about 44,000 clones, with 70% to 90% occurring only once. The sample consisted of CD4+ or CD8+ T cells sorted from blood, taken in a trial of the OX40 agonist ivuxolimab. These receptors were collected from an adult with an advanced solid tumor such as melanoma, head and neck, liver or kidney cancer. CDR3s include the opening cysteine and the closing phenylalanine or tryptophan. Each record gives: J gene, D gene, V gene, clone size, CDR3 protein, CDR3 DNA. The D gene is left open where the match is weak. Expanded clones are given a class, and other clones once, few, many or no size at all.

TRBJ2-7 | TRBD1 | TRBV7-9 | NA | CASSPGGQGSYEQYF | TGTGCCAGCAGCCCGGGGGGACAGGGGTCCTACGAGCAGTACTTC
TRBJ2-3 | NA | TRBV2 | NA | CASRVRGTDTQYF | TGTGCCAGCAGAGTTAGGGGCACAGATACGCAGTATTTT
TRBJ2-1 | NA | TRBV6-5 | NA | CASSYEDANNEQFF | TGTGCCAGCAGTTACGAGGACGCAAACAATGAGCAGTTCTTC
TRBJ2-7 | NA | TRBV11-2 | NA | CASSLEGGSGYEQYF | TGTGCCAGCAGCTTAGAAGGGGGGTCCGGCTACGAGCAGTACTTC
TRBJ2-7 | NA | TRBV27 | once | CASSFLRDGNYEQYF | TGTGCCAGCAGTTTCCTCCGGGATGGTAACTACGAGCAGTACTTC
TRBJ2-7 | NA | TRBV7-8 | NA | CATSQGGPFYEQYF | TGTGCCACATCTCAGGGGGGGCCTTTCTACGAGCAGTACTTC
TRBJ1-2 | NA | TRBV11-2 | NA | CASSLVGNYGYTF | TGTGCCAGCAGCTTAGTGGGGAACTATGGCTACACCTTC
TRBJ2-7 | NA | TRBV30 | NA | CAWSDGRAHLLDEQYF | TGTGCCTGGAGTGACGGCCGGGCTCACCTCCTAGACGAGCAGTACTTC
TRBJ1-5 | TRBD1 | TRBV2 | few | CASGRGLGQPQHF | TGTGCCAGTGGGAGGGGGCTTGGACAGCCCCAGCATTTT
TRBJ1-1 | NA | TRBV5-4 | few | CASRAGDDAFF | TGTGCCAGCCGGGCAGGGGATGACGCTTTCTTT
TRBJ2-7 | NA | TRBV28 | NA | CASSFQGTNVEQYF | TGTGCCAGCAGTTTTCAGGGGACAAATGTCGAGCAGTACTTC
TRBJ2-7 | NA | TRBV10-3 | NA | CAISDPLWAGEQYF | TGTGCCATCAGTGACCCGCTTTGGGCCGGCGAGCAGTACTTC
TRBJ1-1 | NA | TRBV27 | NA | CASSTGQLTEAFF | TGTGCCAGCAGTACCGGACAGTTAACTGAAGCTTTCTTT
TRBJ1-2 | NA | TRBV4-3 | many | CASSQEASTQRNGYTF | TGCGCCAGCAGCCAAGAGGCCTCAACACAAAGGAATGGCTACACCTTC
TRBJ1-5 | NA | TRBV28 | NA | CASSEFHNQPQHF | TGTGCCAGCAGTGAGTTTCACAATCAGCCCCAGCATTTT
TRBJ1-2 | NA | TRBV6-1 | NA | CASPKGPPNYGYTF | TGTGCCAGCCCAAAAGGGCCGCCTAACTATGGCTACACCTTC
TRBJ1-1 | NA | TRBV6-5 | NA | CASSESLGSTEAFF | TGTGCCAGCAGTGAGAGCCTTGGGAGCACTGAAGCTTTCTTT
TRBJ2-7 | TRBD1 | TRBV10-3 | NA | CAISESEGASYEQYF | TGTGCCATCAGTGAGTCCGAGGGGGCCTCCTACGAGCAGTACTTC
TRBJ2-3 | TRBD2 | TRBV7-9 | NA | CASSLASGDADTQYF | TGTGCCAGCAGCTTGGCTAGCGGGGACGCAGATACGCAGTATTTT
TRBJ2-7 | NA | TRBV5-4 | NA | CASSWGAYEQYF | TGTGCCAGCAGCTGGGGAGCTTACGAGCAGTACTTC
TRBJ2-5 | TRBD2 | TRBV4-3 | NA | CASSQVAGGLETQYF | TGCGCCAGCAGCCAAGTAGCGGGGGGGTTAGAGACCCAGTACTTC
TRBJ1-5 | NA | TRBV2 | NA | CASSTGLNQPQHF | TGTGCCAGCAGTACAGGGTTGAATCAGCCCCAGCATTTT
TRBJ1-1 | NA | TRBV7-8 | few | CASAGAQGTEAFF | TGTGCCAGCGCAGGGGCGCAGGGCACTGAAGCTTTCTTT
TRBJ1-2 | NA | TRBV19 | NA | CASSVQGPMDGYTF | TGTGCCAGTAGCGTACAGGGCCCGATGGACGGCTACACCTTC
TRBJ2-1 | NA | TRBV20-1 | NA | CSEGLNNEQFF | TGCAGTGAGGGGCTGAACAATGAGCAGTTCTTC
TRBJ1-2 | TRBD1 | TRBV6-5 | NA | CASRVLYDRGEGYTF | TGTGCCAGCAGGGTCCTTTATGACAGGGGGGAAGGCTACACCTTC
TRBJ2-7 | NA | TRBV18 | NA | CASPSPASSYEQYF | TGTGCCAGCCCCTCCCCTGCGAGCTCCTACGAGCAGTACTTC
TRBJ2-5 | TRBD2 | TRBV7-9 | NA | CASSERTSKETQYF | TGTGCCAGCAGCGAAAGGACTAGTAAAGAGACCCAGTACTTC
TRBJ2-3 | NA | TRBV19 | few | CASRDRLTDTQYF | TGTGCCAGCCGGGACCGCCTCACAGATACGCAGTATTTT
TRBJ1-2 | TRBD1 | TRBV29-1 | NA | CSVELQGVGGYTF | TGCAGCGTTGAACTACAGGGGGTGGGCGGCTACACCTTC
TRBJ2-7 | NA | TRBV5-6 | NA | CASSLIPGENEQYF | TGTGCCAGCAGCTTAATTCCCGGGGAGAACGAGCAGTACTTC
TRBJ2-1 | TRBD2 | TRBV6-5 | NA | CASSYFGGANEQFF | TGTGCCAGCAGTTACTTCGGGGGGGCGAATGAGCAGTTCTTC
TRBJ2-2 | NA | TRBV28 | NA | CASSSATGELFF | TGTGCCAGCAGTTCCGCCACCGGGGAGCTGTTTTTT
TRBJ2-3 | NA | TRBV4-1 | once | CASSQASVDTQYF | TGCGCCAGCAGCCAAGCTAGCGTTGATACGCAGTATTTT
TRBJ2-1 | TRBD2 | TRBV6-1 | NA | CASTNGGSSYNEQFF | TGTGCCAGCACTAACGGGGGGAGCTCCTACAATGAGCAGTTCTTC
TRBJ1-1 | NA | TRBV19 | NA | CASSMVGGTEAFF | TGTGCCAGTAGTATGGTGGGTGGGACTGAAGCTTTCTTT
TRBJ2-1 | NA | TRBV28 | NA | CASSPRDGITYNEQFF | TGTGCCAGCAGCCCCCGGGATGGCATCACCTACAATGAGCAGTTCTTC
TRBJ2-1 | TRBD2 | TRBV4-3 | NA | CASSQEAGGYNEQFF | TGCGCCAGCAGCCAAGAAGCGGGGGGTTACAATGAGCAGTTCTTC
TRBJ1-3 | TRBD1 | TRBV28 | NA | CASRDTGASGNTIYF | TGTGCCAGCAGAGATACAGGGGCTAGTGGAAACACCATATATTTT
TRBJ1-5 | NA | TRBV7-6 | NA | CASSLGVHQPQHF | TGTGCCAGCAGCTTGGGTGTACATCAGCCCCAGCATTTT
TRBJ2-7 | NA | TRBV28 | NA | CASRLGSSYEQYF | TGTGCCAGCAGGTTAGGGAGCTCCTACGAGCAGTACTTC
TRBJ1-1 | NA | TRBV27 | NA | CASSLSGFLRMNTEAFF | TGTGCCAGCAGTTTATCAGGGTTTCTCCGTATGAACACTGAAGCTTTCTTT
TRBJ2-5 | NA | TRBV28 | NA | CASSLNPGGSSTQYF | TGTGCCAGCAGTCTCAACCCCGGGGGATCCTCGACCCAGTACTTC
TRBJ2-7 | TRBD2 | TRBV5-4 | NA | CASSASDSGGPYEQYF | TGTGCCAGCAGCGCCTCCGATTCGGGGGGGCCCTACGAGCAGTACTTC
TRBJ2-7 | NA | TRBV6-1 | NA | CASSPWELRHEQYF | TGTGCCAGCAGCCCCTGGGAGCTACGTCACGAGCAGTACTTC
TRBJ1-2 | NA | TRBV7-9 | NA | CASSPLMGGAYGYTF | TGTGCCAGCAGCCCCCTCATGGGCGGTGCCTATGGCTACACCTTC
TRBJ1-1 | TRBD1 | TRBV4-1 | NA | CASSPGLTGGGRVNTEAFF | TGCGCCAGCAGCCCTGGGCTGACAGGGGGCGGGAGAGTGAACACTGAAGCTTTCTTT
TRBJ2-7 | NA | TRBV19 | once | CASSIDSGVEYF | TGTGCCAGTAGTATAGACAGCGGTGTTGAGTACTTC
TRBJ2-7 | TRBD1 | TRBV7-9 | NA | CASSPVGTGYEQYF | TGTGCCAGCAGCCCGGTCGGGACAGGGTACGAGCAGTACTTC
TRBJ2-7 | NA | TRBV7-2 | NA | CASSFSSGLHYEQYF | TGTGCCAGCAGCTTTTCATCTGGACTGCACTACGAGCAGTACTTC
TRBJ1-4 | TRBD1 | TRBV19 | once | CASSGTGYEKLFF | TGTGCCAGTAGTGGGACAGGTTATGAAAAACTGTTTTTT
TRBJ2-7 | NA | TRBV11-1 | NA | CASSLVRSGDYEQYF | TGTGCCAGCAGCTTAGTCCGTTCAGGGGACTACGAGCAGTACTTC
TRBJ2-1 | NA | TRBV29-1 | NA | CSVPAADNEQFF | TGCAGCGTTCCGGCGGCAGACAATGAGCAGTTCTTC
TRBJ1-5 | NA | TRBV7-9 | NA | CASSLVSLQGLNQPQHF | TGTGCCAGCAGCTTAGTCAGTCTCCAGGGGTTAAATCAGCCCCAGCATTTT
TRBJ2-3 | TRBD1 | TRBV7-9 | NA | CASSLSGQGFTDTQYF | TGTGCCAGCAGCTTATCAGGACAGGGGTTCACAGATACGCAGTATTTT
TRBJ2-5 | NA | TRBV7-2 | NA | CASSFDRVRIGETQYF | TGTGCCAGCAGCTTTGATAGGGTGAGGATTGGGGAGACCCAGTACTTC
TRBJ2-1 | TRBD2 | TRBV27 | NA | CASSPLGTSGVSNEQFF | TGTGCCAGCAGTCCCCTCGGGACTAGCGGGGTCAGCAATGAGCAGTTCTTC
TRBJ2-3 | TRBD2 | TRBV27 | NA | CASSLLAGQGTDTQYF | TGTGCCAGCAGTTTATTAGCGGGCCAGGGCACAGATACGCAGTATTTT
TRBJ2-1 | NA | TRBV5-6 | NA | CASSLGPSYNEQFF | TGTGCCAGCAGCTTGGGACCCTCCTACAATGAGCAGTTCTTC
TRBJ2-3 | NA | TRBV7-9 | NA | CASSFLDTQYF | TGTGCCAGCAGCTTCTTGGATACGCAGTATTTT